These 15 T cell receptor beta chains were sequenced from one sample in a study of beta chain features in type 1 diabetes. Every bit of the isolated RNA underwent reverse transcription, so sequencing read expressed TCRB transcripts. The method was immunoSEQ multiplex PCR; TCRdb's version includes in-frame clones alone and lacks a portion of them. Among a few hundred thousand clones listed, around a fifth were seen once. The material sequenced was naive CD4+ T cells from blood. The source is a young woman in good health.

This clone has a handful of counts. The chain recombines TRBV5-1 with TRBJ1-1; D remains ambiguous. The CDR3 has 15 amino acids. V lost 1 base and J lost 2, with 12 bases in between. Germline V gene data show CDR1 as SGHRS and CDR2 as YFSETQ. CDR3 in amino acids: CASSLTSVGNTEAFF. DNA of the CDR3: TGCGCCAGCAGCTTGACTTCGGTCGGTAACACTGAAGCTTTCTTT.

CDR3 region: CAWRIAGGTDTQYF. In DNA, the CDR3 is TGTGCCTGGAGGATAGCGGGAGGTACAGATACGCAGTATTTT. V and J are TRBV30 and TRBJ2-3; 10 bases are shared with TRBD2. Germline assignment: CDR1 GTSNPN and CDR2 SVGIG (reference sequence). The CDR3 runs to 14 residues. With V trimmed by 3 bases and J by 3 bases, 3 bases remained unmatched.

The chain recombines TRBV11-1 with TRBJ2-2; 10 bases are a match to TRBD1. The CDR3 spans 14 residues. The J segment lost 6 bases and the V segment lost 8 bases, leaving 6 bases of the junction unmatched. Germline CDR1 and CDR2: SGHAT and FQDESV (reference sequence). The CDR3 nucleotides are TGTGCCAGCGGACCGGGACAGGGGCCCGGGGAGCTGTTTTTT. As protein: CASGPGQGPGELFF.

The rearrangement joins TRBV4-1 to TRBJ2-3; D might be TRBD2 (7 bases). V was shortened by 3 bases and J by 6 bases, with 19 bases between the two germline ends. Looked up from germline, CDR1 is MGHRA and CDR2 is YSYEKL. This CDR3 has 16 residues. CDR3 region: CASSHFGRGPADTQYF. DNA of the CDR3: TGCGCCAGCAGCCACTTCGGGCGGGGGCCGGCCGATACGCAGTATTTT.

The V call is TRBV30, the J call TRBJ1-1; D gene ambiguous. V lost 3 bases, J lost 1 base, and 15 bases lay in between. Germline V gene sequence: CDR1 GTSNPN, CDR2 SVGIG (reference sequence). The CDR3 length is 15 residues. DNA of the CDR3: TGTGCCTGGAGCCACTACCGAGGGTGGAACACTGAAGCTTTCTTT. It codes for CAWSHYRGWNTEAFF.

This clone showed up just a few times. Distinct nucleotide sequences in the sample also encode this CDR3. The CDR3 loop is CASSLPGETQYF. CDR3 sequence (DNA): TGTGCCAGCAGCTTGCCGGGGGAGACCCAGTACTTC. J is TRBJ2-5 and V is TRBV5-4, with a tentative D call TRBD2 (5 bases). Trimming left V 1 base short and J 5 bases short, with 6 bases between. Germline CDR1 and CDR2: SGHNT and YYREEE (reference sequence). The CDR3 has 12 amino acids.

In this sample, this clone turned up a few times. This CDR3 reads CASNQRTGKHEQYF. CDR3 nucleotide sequence: TGTGCCAGCAACCAAAGGACAGGGAAACACGAGCAGTACTTC. The V and J genes are TRBV2 and TRBJ2-7, with TRBD1 identical over 8 bases. The CDR3 runs 14 residues. Germline V gene lookup returns CDR1 SNHLY and CDR2 FYNNEI. The trim removed 7 bases at V and 5 bases at J, leaving 10 bases unmatched.

DNA of the CDR3: TGTGCCAGGGGAGGGAGGGGACTAGATGAGACCCAGTACTTC. Translated, it gives CARGGRGLDETQYF. The chain recombines TRBV2 with TRBJ2-5; TRBD2 agrees at 8 bases. The CDR3 covers 14 residues. The germline V gene encodes CDR1 SNHLY and CDR2 FYNNEI. J lost 5 bases, V lost 9 bases, and 11 bases had no gene match. The variable domain in full, completed from reference TRBV2 and TRBJ2-5, reads EPEVTQTPSHQVTQMGQEVILRCVPISNHLYFYWYRQILGQKVEFLVSFYNNEISEKSEIFDDQFSVERPDGSNFTLKIRSTKLEDSAMYFCARGGRGLDETQYFGPGTRLLVL.

This clone has just a few counts. This chain joins TRBV5-4 and TRBJ2-3; the D gene is possibly TRBD1 (5 bases). The germline V and J ends were trimmed by 4 bases and 2 bases, with 14 bases remaining between them. Germline-derived CDR1 and CDR2 are SGHNT and YYREEE (reference sequence). The CDR3 has 15 amino acids. The CDR3 DNA follows: TGTGCCAGCAGCCCGGGCGCAGGGCTCACAGATACGCAGTATTTT. It is translated as CASSPGAGLTDTQYF. The full variable domain, its missing parts supplied by reference TRBV5-4 and TRBJ2-3, is ETGVTQSPTHLIKTRGQQVTLRCSSQSGHNTVSWYQQALGQGPQFIFQYYREEENGRGNFPPRFSGLQFPNYSSELNVNALELDDSALYLCASSPGAGLTDTQYFGPGTRLTVL.

This clone was seen more than once but under ten times. The chain is built from TRBV5-1 and TRBJ2-1; D is perhaps TRBD2 (6 bases). In germline, CDR1 is SGHRS, CDR2 YFSETQ. The CDR3 extends over 14 amino acids. V lost 4 bases and J lost 7, with 15 bases in between. The CDR3: CASSPGTLGNEQFF. The CDR3 DNA sequence: TGCGCCAGCAGCCCCGGGACTTTGGGGAATGAGCAGTTCTTC.

The rearrangement links TRBV2 to TRBJ1-2; TRBD1 aligns across 7 bases. The CDR3 runs to 12 residues. J gave up 3 bases and V 5 bases, and 0 bases lay outside the gene matches. CDR1 and CDR2 (germline): SNHLY, FYNNEI. This chain's CDR3 is CASSTGDYGYTF. The CDR3 nucleotides are TGTGCCAGCAGTACAGGGGACTATGGCTACACCTTC.

This clone was seen a few times. The rearrangement joins TRBV7-3 to TRBJ1-3; a weak D match, TRBD1 (5 bases). This CDR3 contains 14 residues. Per germline, CDR1 SGHTA and CDR2 FQGTGA. V shed 5 bases and J shed 2 bases, with 10 bases lying between them. The CDR3 nucleotides are TGTGCCAGCAGCGATGGGGCTGCTGGAAACACCATATATTTT. Residues: CASSDGAAGNTIYF.

This clone showed up just a few times. The chain carries TRBV7-2 and TRBJ1-5, with TRBD1 matching 8 bases. The germline V gene encodes CDR1 SGHTA and CDR2 FQGNSA. This CDR3 is 15 amino acids long. With 4 bases clipped from V and 3 bases from J, the junction kept 5 bases outside the gene matches. CDR3 nucleotide sequence: TGTGCCAGCAGCTCCCTGGACAGGGTCAATCAGCCCCAGCATTTT. It translates to CASSSLDRVNQPQHF.

This clone came up a few times. V is TRBV9 and J is TRBJ1-4; tentative D call: TRBD1 (6 bases). The CDR3 spans 13 residues. V lost 4 bases, J lost 8 bases, and 12 bases lay in between. Germline V CDR1 and CDR2: SGDLS, YYNGEE. CDR3 sequence (DNA): TGTGCCAGCAGCTTTATCAGGGGAGAAAAACTGTTTTTT. Translation: CASSFIRGEKLFF.

For this clone: Other DNA sequences in this specimen translate into the identical CDR3. This chain links TRBV2 with TRBJ1-2; possible D gene TRBD1, 6 bases. From germline, CDR1 is SNHLY and CDR2 FYNNEI. V was pared by 3 bases and J by 4 bases, with 6 bases between. The CDR3 consists of 12 residues. The CDR3 loop is CASSETGYGYTF. In DNA, the CDR3 is TGTGCCAGCAGTGAGACAGGCTATGGCTACACCTTC.